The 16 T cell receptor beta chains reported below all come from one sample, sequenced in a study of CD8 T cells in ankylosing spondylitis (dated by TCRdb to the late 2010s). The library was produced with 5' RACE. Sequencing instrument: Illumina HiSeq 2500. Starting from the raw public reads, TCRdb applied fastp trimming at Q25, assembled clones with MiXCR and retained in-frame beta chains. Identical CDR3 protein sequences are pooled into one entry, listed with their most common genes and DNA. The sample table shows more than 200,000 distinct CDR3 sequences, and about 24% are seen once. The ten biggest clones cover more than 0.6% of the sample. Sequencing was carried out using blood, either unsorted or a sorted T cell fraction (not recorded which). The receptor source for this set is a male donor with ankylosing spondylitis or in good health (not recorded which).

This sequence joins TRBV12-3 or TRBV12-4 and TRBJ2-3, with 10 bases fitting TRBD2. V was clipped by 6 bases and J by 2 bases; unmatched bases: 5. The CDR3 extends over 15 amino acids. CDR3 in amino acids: CASRRTSGYTDTQYF. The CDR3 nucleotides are TGTGCCAGCAGACGGACTAGCGGATACACAGATACGCAGTATTTT.

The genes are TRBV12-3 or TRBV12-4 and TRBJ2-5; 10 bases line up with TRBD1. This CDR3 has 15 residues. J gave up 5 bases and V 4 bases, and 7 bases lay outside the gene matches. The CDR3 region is CASSSRTGGRETQYF. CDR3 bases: TGTGCCAGCAGTTCCAGGACAGGGGGTCGGGAGACCCAGTACTTC.

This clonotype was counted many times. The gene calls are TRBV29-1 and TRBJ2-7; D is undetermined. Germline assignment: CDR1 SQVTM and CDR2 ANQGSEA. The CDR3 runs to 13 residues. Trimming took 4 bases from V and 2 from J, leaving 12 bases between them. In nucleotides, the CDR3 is TGCAGCGTTGTTAAGCATCTCACCTACGAGCAGTACTTC. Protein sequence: CSVVKHLTYEQYF.

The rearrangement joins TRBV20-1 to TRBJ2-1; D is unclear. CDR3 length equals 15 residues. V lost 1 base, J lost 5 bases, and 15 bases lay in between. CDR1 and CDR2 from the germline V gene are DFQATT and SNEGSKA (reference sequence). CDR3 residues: CSARVRKLADNEQFF. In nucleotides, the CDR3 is TGCAGTGCTAGAGTTCGTAAGCTGGCGGACAATGAGCAGTTCTTC.

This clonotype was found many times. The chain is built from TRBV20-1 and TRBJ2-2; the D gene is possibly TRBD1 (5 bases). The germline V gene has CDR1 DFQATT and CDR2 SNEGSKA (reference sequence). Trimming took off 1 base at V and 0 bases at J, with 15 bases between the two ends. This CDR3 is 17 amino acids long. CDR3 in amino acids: CSARVWRQPSNTGELFF. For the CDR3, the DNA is TGCAGTGCTAGAGTATGGAGACAGCCTTCGAACACCGGGGAGCTGTTTTTT.

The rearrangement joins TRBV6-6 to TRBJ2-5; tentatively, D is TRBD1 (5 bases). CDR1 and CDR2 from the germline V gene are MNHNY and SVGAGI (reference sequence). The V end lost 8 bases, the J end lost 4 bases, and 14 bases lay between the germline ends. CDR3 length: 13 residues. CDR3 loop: CASRPGIGETQYF. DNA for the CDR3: TGTGCCAGCCGTCCAGGGATTGGAGAGACCCAGTACTTC.

For the CDR3, the DNA is TGTGCCAGCAGGACCGTTGGATCCCAGTACTTC. Translation: CASRTVGSQYF. The rearrangement joins TRBV13 to TRBJ2-5; no firm D call. The germline V gene encodes CDR1 PRHDT and CDR2 FYEKMQ (reference sequence). Trimming removed 6 bases at V and 9 bases at J, with 11 bases between. This CDR3 contains 11 residues.

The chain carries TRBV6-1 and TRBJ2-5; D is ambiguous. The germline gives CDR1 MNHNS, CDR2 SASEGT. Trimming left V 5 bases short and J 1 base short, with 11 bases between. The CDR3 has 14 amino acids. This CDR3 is CASSKQNSQETQYF. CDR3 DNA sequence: TGTGCCAGCAGTAAACAGAATAGCCAAGAGACCCAGTACTTC.

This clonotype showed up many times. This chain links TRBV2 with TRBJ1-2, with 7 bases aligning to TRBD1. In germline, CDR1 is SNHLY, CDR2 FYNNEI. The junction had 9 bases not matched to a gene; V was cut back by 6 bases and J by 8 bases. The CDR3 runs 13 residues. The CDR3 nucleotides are TGTGCCAGCAGGGACGACAGGGTGGAGGGCTACACCTTC. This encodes CASRDDRVEGYTF. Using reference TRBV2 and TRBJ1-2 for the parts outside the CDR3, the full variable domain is EPEVTQTPSHQVTQMGQEVILRCVPISNHLYFYWYRQILGQKVEFLVSFYNNEISEKSEIFDDQFSVERPDGSNFTLKIRSTKLEDSAMYFCASRDDRVEGYTFGSGTRLTVV.

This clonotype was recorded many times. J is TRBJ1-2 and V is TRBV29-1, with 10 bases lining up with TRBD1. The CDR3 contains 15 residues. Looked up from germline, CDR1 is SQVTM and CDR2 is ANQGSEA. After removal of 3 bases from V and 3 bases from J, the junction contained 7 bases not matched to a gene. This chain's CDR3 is CSVDHSDRGYYGYTF. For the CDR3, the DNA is TGCAGCGTTGACCACTCGGACAGGGGGTACTATGGCTACACCTTC.

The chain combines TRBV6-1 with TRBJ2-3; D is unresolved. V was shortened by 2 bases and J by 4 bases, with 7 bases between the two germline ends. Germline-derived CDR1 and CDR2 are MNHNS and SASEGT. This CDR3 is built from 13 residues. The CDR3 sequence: CASSESQPDTQYF. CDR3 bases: TGTGCCAGCAGTGAATCGCAGCCAGATACGCAGTATTTT.

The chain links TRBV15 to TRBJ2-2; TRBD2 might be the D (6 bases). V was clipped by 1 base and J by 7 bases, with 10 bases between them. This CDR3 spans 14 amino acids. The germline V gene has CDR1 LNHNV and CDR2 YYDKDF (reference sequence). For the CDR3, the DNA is TGTGCCACCAGCAGAGGGGGGGTCGACGGGGAGCTGTTTTTT. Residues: CATSRGGVDGELFF.

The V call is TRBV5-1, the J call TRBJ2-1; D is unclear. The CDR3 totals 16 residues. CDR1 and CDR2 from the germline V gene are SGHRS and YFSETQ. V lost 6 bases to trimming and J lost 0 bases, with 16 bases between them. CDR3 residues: CASTGVVFSSYNEQFF. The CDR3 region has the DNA TGCGCCAGCACCGGCGTAGTTTTCAGCTCCTACAATGAGCAGTTCTTC. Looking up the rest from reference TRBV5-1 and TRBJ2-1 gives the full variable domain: KAGVTQTPRYLIKTRGQQVTLSCSPISGHRSVSWYQQTPGQGLQFLFEYFSETQRNKGNFPGRFSGRQFSNSRSEMNVSTLELGDSALYLCASTGVVFSSYNEQFFGPGTRLTVL.

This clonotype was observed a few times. The CDR3 here is CSVARQGLETQYF. In nucleotides, the CDR3 is TGCAGCGTTGCACGACAGGGTCTCGAGACCCAGTACTTC. V usage is TRBV29-1 and J usage is TRBJ2-5, with 7 positions matching TRBD1. Germline V lookup: CDR1 SQVTM, CDR2 ANQGSEA. The J segment lost 5 bases and the V segment lost 4 bases, leaving 7 bases of the junction unmatched. This CDR3 region has 13 residues.

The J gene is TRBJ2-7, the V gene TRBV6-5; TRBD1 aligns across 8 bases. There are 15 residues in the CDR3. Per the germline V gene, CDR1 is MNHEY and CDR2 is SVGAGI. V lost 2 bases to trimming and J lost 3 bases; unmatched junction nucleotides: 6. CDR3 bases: TGTGCCAGCAGTTACACGCTGGACAGGGACTACGAGCAGTACTTC. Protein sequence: CASSYTLDRDYEQYF.

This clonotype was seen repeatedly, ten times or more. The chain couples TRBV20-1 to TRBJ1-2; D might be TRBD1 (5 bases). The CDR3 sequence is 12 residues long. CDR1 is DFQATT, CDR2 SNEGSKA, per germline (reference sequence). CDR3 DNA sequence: TGCACAGGGAGGGAACCTAACTATGGCTACACCTTC. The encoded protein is CTGREPNYGYTF.